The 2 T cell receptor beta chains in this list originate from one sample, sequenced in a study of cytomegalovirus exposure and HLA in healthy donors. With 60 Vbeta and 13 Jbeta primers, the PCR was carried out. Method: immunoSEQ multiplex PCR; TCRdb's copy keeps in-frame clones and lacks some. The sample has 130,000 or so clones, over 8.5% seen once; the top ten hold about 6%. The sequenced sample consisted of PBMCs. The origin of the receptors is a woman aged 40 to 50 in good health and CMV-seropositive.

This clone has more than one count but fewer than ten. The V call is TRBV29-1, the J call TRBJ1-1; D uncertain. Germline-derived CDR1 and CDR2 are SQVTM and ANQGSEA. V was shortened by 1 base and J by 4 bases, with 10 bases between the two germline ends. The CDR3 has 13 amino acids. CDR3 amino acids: CSVEGPASTEAFF. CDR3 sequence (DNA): TGCAGCGTTGAAGGCCCCGCGAGCACTGAAGCTTTCTTT.

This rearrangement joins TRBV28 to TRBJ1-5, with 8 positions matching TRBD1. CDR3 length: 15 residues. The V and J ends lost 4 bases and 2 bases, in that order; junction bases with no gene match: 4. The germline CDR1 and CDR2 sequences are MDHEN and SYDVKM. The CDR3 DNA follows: TGTGCCAGCAGTTCCGACAGGGGAGGCAATCAGCCCCAGCATTTT. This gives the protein CASSSDRGGNQPQHF.